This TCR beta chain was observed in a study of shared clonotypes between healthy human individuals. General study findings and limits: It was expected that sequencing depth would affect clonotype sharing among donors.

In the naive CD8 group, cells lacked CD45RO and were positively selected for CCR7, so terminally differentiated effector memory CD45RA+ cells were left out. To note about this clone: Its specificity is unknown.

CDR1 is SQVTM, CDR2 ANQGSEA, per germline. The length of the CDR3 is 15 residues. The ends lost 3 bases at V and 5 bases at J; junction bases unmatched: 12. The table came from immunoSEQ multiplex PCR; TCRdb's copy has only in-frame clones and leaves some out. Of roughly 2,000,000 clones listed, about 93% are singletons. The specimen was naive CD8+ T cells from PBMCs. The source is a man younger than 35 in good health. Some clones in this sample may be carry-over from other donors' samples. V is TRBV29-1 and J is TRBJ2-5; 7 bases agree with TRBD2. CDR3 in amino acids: CSVDDRAGAIETQYF. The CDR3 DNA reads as TGCAGCGTTGACGACCGTGCGGGAGCTATTGAGACCCAGTACTTC.